These 24 T cell receptor beta chains share one sample of origin, sequenced in a study of CD8 T cells in ankylosing spondylitis (TCRdb year 2017). The paper as a whole reports these results and caveats: A TCR beta motif of several highly homologous amino acid variants appeared characteristic of blood from ankylosing spondylitis patients.

Their antigen targets remain unknown. The method behind the library was 5' RACE. Sequenced using an Illumina HiSeq 2500. The public reads were reprocessed in TCRdb via fastp at Q25 and MiXCR, keeping in-frame beta chains. Rows are unified per CDR3 protein, each entry keeping the most common DNA and genes. Here the sample has hundreds of thousands of distinct CDR3 sequences; approximately 26% occur a single time. Together, the top ten hold 0.75% to 0.9% of the sample. The sample comprised blood, either unsorted or a sorted T cell fraction (not recorded which). The source of these receptors is a male donor with ankylosing spondylitis.

This sequence joins TRBV18 and TRBJ2-3; 8 bases agree with TRBD2. Germline CDR1 and CDR2: KGHSH and LQKENI. This CDR3 has 16 amino acids. V was clipped by 3 bases and J by 5 bases; unmatched bases: 10. CDR3 DNA sequence: TGTGCCAGCTCACCGCTCGCAAGCGGGAGTCGAGATACGCAGTATTTT. This translates into CASSPLASGSRDTQYF. The full variable domain, with the rest looked up from reference TRBV18 and TRBJ2-3, is NAGVMQNPRHLVRRRGQEARLRCSPMKGHSHVYWYRQLPEEGLKFMVYLQKENIIDESGMPKERFSAEFPKEGPSILRIQQVVRGDSAAYFCASSPLASGSRDTQYFGPGTRLTVL.

This clonotype was recorded many times. This chain links TRBV6-5 with TRBJ2-1, with 12 bases fitting TRBD2. The CDR3 length is 18 residues. The V and J ends lost 7 bases and 2 bases, in that order; junction bases with no gene match: 12. Germline values: CDR1 MNHEY, CDR2 SVGAGI. In DNA, the CDR3 is TGTGCCAGCATTTTACTAGCGGGAGGCCGGGGGGCCTACAATGAGCAGTTCTTC. Encoded protein: CASILLAGGRGAYNEQFF.

The gene calls are TRBV6-1 and TRBJ2-7; 13 nucleotides align to TRBD2. Germline V gene data show CDR1 as MNHNS and CDR2 as SASEGT. With 3 bases clipped from V and 4 bases from J, the junction kept 3 bases outside the gene matches. This CDR3 comprises 15 residues. This CDR3 reads CASSDGTSGIYEQYV. The CDR3 DNA reads as TGTGCCAGCAGTGACGGGACTAGCGGGATATACGAGCAGTACGTC.

V gene TRBV11-2 combines with J gene TRBJ1-2, with D possibly matching TRBD1 (6 bases). The V and J ends lost 5 bases and 10 bases respectively, with 20 bases between them. CDR1 and CDR2 from the germline V gene are SGHAT and FQNNGV. This CDR3 has 14 amino acids. CDR3 sequence (DNA): TGTGCCAGCAGCCAACCCCCAGGGGCCGGCTACTACACCTTC. Protein product: CASSQPPGAGYYTF.

This chain links TRBV20-1 with TRBJ2-7; maybe TRBD2 (6 bases). The CDR3 extends over 15 amino acids. From germline, CDR1 is DFQATT and CDR2 SNEGSKA (reference sequence). The V end was cut by 6 bases, the J end by 5 bases, with 23 bases between. The CDR3 coding sequence is TGCAGTGCCGATATCACGACCGGGAGTTGGGACGAGCAGTACTTC. It translates to CSADITTGSWDEQYF.

The CDR3 loop is CASSLAGQSSYNEQFF. The CDR3 DNA is TGCGCCAGCAGCTTGGCAGGGCAGAGCTCCTACAATGAGCAGTTCTTC. The genes are TRBV5-1 and TRBJ2-1; maybe TRBD1 (5 bases). This CDR3 comprises 16 residues. V was pared by 0 bases and J by 0 bases, with 10 bases between. CDR1 is SGHRS, CDR2 YFSETQ, per germline.

J is TRBJ1-4 and V is TRBV19, with D perhaps matching TRBD1 (6 bases). Trimming removed 8 bases from V and 0 bases from J, with 19 bases in between. The CDR3 has 17 amino acids. Per germline, CDR1 LNHDA and CDR2 SQIVND (reference sequence). The CDR3, as DNA: TGTGCCAGTTCCCGGCTGGGGGCTCTTGCAACTAATGAAAAACTGTTTTTT. As protein: CASSRLGALATNEKLFF. The full variable domain, rest sourced from reference TRBV19 and TRBJ1-4, is DGGITQSPKYLFRKEGQNVTLSCEQNLNHDAMYWYRQDPGQGLRLIYYSQIVNDFQKGDIAEGYSVSREKKESFPLTVTSAQKNPTAFYLCASSRLGALATNEKLFFGSGTQLSVL.

This clonotype was counted a few times. The chain couples TRBV5-1 to TRBJ2-2; D gene uncertain. Looked up from germline, CDR1 is SGHRS and CDR2 is YFSETQ. The CDR3 totals 15 residues. V dropped 0 bases and J dropped 0 bases, with 6 bases sitting between them. CDR3 sequence (DNA): TGCGCCAGCAGCTTGGGAGCGTCGAACACCGGGGAGCTGTTTTTT. It specifies CASSLGASNTGELFF.

This clonotype came up a few times. This sequence joins TRBV7-9 and TRBJ2-2, with 11 bases identical to TRBD1. This CDR3 region has 15 residues. V was clipped by 4 bases and J by 5 bases; unmatched bases: 3. CDR1 SEHNR and CDR2 FQNEAQ come from the germline V gene (reference sequence). CDR3 sequence reads: CASSSGQGATGELFF. The CDR3 DNA reads TGTGCCAGCAGCTCCGGACAGGGGGCGACCGGGGAGCTGTTTTTT.

There are a few counts of this clonotype. The CDR3, as DNA: TGTGCCATGACTAGCGGGAACACAGATACGCAGTATTTT. This sequence encodes CAMTSGNTDTQYF. The chain combines TRBV10-3 with TRBJ2-3, with 11 bases that match TRBD2. The CDR3 covers 13 residues. Germline CDR1 and CDR2: ENHRY and SYGVKD. J lost 2 bases, V lost 9 bases, and 1 base had no gene match.

This clonotype showed up just once. This chain links TRBV7-9 with TRBJ1-3; D is perhaps TRBD1 (6 bases). This CDR3 is built from 16 residues. Germline CDR1 is SEHNR and CDR2 is FQNEAQ (reference sequence). Trimming pared 5 bases from V and 11 bases from J, leaving 25 bases between. The CDR3 sequence is CASSTLYFLQGRAIYF. CDR3 coding DNA: TGTGCCAGCAGCACCCTATATTTTTTACAGGGAAGAGCCATATATTTT.

The sample holds a few counts of this clonotype. The rearrangement links TRBV5-1 to TRBJ2-3; 7 nucleotides line up with TRBD2. Germline assignment: CDR1 SGHRS and CDR2 YFSETQ. The CDR3 covers 14 residues. Unmatched junction bases numbered 5, after V lost 2 bases and J lost 5 bases. CDR3 coding DNA: TGCGCCAGCAGCTTTGCGGGAGACGGAGATACGCAGTATTTT. This translates into CASSFAGDGDTQYF. The entire variable domain, with the rest obtained from reference TRBV5-1 and TRBJ2-3, is as follows: KAGVTQTPRYLIKTRGQQVTLSCSPISGHRSVSWYQQTPGQGLQFLFEYFSETQRNKGNFPGRFSGRQFSNSRSEMNVSTLELGDSALYLCASSFAGDGDTQYFGPGTRLTVL.

The chain combines TRBV20-1 with TRBJ1-2, with TRBD1 as a possible D gene (6 bases). Trimming removed 3 bases from V and 5 bases from J, with 10 bases in between. Germline CDR1 is DFQATT and CDR2 is SNEGSKA (reference sequence). The CDR3 spans 12 residues. The CDR3 sequence: CSASGQGYGYTF. In DNA, the CDR3 is TGCAGTGCTAGCGGCCAGGGGTATGGCTACACCTTC.

This clonotype was seen at least ten times. The chain recombines TRBV11-2 with TRBJ2-3; no reliable D call. V lost 5 bases to trimming and J lost 0 bases, with 3 bases between them. CDR1 SGHAT and CDR2 FQNNGV come from the germline V gene. This CDR3 spans 12 amino acids. The CDR3: CASSISTDTQYF. As DNA, the CDR3 is TGTGCCAGCAGCATTAGCACAGATACGCAGTATTTT.

The sample holds many counts of this clonotype. The J gene is TRBJ2-7, the V gene TRBV4-2; 10 nucleotides match TRBD2. Germline values: CDR1 LGHNA, CDR2 YNFKEQ. Germline trimming cut 1 base from V and 3 bases from J; bases unmatched to any gene: 15. The CDR3 is 19 amino acids. CDR3 nucleotides: TGTGCCAGCAGCCAAGCCTTTTCCGCTAGCGGGAGTATTAGCTACGAGCAGTACTTC. The encoded protein is CASSQAFSASGSISYEQYF.

J is TRBJ2-7 and V is TRBV20-1; possible D gene TRBD1, 6 bases. V was shortened by 2 bases and J by 7 bases, with 21 bases between the two germline ends. CDR3 length equals 15 residues. Germline V gene data show CDR1 as DFQATT and CDR2 as SNEGSKA (reference sequence). CDR3 DNA sequence: TGCAGTGCTAGAAGGGGGTCGCAGGGGAAATTTGAGCAGTACTTC. Translating it yields CSARRGSQGKFEQYF.

V usage is TRBV12-3 or TRBV12-4 and J usage is TRBJ2-2, with D perhaps matching TRBD1 (6 bases). V shed 6 bases and J shed 6 bases, with 14 bases lying between them. This CDR3 has 14 amino acids. Here the CDR3 reads CASRTQGRAGELFF. The CDR3 coding sequence is TGTGCCAGCAGAACCCAGGGGCGCGCCGGGGAGCTGTTTTTT.

The CDR3 DNA follows: TGTGCCACCAGTGATTGGAACAATGAGCAGTTCTTC. Translating gives CATSDWNNEQFF. V usage is TRBV24-1 and J usage is TRBJ2-1; D unresolved. The germline V and J ends were trimmed by 2 bases and 5 bases, with 3 bases remaining between them. The CDR3 runs to 12 residues. CDR1 is KGHDR and CDR2 is SFDVKD in the germline V gene.

In DNA form, the CDR3 reads TGCGCCAGCAGCTTGGAAGGGAGAGGGTCTGGCGAGCAGTACGTC. Translation gives CASSLEGRGSGEQYV. The rearrangement uses TRBV5-1 and TRBJ2-7; D possibly corresponds to TRBD2 (5 bases). Germline CDR1 and CDR2: SGHRS and YFSETQ. The CDR3 totals 15 residues. V lost 0 bases and J 6 bases, leaving 16 bases between the germline ends.

This clonotype was seen a handful of times. The J gene is TRBJ2-5, the V gene TRBV20-1, with D maybe TRBD2 (5 bases). V lost 8 bases and J 2 bases, leaving 15 bases between the germline ends. Germline V gene lookup returns CDR1 DFQATT and CDR2 SNEGSKA (reference sequence). This CDR3 is built from 13 residues. The CDR3 DNA follows: TGCAGTTCAGCGTTGTCGGGGCAAGAGACCCAGTACTTC. Residues: CSSALSGQETQYF.

The V call is TRBV10-3, the J call TRBJ2-3; 7 bases fit TRBD2. The V gene's germline CDR1 is ENHRY and CDR2 SYGVKD. CDR3 size: 16 residues. Losses at the gene ends were 4 bases for V and 0 bases for J; bases not matched to a gene: 7. For the CDR3, the DNA is TGTGCCATCAGTGCCCCTCCGGGGGGTAGCACAGATACGCAGTATTTT. Translation: CAISAPPGGSTDTQYF.

V is TRBV4-1 and J is TRBJ2-1; a weak D match, TRBD2 (5 bases). This CDR3 has 14 amino acids. Trimming took 3 bases from V and 2 from J, leaving 8 bases between them. Germline CDR1 and CDR2: MGHRA and YSYEKL. The CDR3 sequence is CASSHSGPYNEQFF. CDR3 in DNA: TGCGCCAGCAGCCACAGCGGTCCCTACAATGAGCAGTTCTTC.

This sequence joins TRBV2 and TRBJ1-1, with D possibly being TRBD1 (5 bases). V lost 1 base to trimming and J lost 0 bases, with 6 bases between them. Germline V gene data show CDR1 as SNHLY and CDR2 as FYNNEI. CDR3 length: 14 amino acids. The DNA for the CDR3 is TGTGCCAGCAGTGAAGAGGGGATGAACACTGAAGCTTTCTTT. Translated: CASSEEGMNTEAFF. Supplemented by reference TRBV2 and TRBJ1-1, the full variable domain reads EPEVTQTPSHQVTQMGQEVILRCVPISNHLYFYWYRQILGQKVEFLVSFYNNEISEKSEIFDDQFSVERPDGSNFTLKIRSTKLEDSAMYFCASSEEGMNTEAFFGQGTRLTVV.

This rearrangement joins TRBV18 to TRBJ2-1; 7 positions match TRBD1. Germline-derived CDR1 and CDR2 are KGHSH and LQKENI. V lost 3 bases, J lost 5 bases, and 7 bases stayed unmatched. The CDR3 extends over 15 amino acids. The CDR3 nucleotides are TGTGCCAGCTCACCTACGGACAGGCGAGACAATGAGCAGTTCTTC. Translated: CASSPTDRRDNEQFF.